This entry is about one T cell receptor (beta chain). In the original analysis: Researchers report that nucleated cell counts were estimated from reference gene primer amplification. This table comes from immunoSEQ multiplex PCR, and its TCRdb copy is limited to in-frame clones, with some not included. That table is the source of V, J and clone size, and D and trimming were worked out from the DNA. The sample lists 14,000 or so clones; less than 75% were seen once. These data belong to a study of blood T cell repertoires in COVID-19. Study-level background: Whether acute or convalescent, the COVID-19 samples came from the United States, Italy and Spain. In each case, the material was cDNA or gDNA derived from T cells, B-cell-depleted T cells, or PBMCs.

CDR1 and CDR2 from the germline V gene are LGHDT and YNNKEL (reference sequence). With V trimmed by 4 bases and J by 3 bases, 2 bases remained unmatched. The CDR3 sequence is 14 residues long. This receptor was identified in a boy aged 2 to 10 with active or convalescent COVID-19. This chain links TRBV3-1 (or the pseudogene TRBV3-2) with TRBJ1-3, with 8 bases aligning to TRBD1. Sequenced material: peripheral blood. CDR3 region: CASSLGQVGNTIYF. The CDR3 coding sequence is TGTGCCAGCAGCCTGGGACAGGTTGGAAACACCATATATTTT.